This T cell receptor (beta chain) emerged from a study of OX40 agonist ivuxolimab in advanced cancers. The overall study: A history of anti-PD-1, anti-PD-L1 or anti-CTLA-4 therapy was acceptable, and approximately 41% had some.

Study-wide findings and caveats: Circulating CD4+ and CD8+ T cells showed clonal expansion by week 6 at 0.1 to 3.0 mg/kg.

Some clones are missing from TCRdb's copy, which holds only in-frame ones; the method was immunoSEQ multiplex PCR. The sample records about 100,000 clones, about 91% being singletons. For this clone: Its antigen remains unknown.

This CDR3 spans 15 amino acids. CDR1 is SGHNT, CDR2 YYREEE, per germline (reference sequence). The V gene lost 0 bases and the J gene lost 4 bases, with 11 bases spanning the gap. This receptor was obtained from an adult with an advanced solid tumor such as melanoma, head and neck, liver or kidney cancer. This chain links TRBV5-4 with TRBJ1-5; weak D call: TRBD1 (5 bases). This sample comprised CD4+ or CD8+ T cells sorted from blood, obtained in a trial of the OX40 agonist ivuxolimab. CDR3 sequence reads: CASSLDAGLNQPQHF. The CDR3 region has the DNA TGTGCCAGCAGCTTGGATGCAGGGCTTAATCAGCCCCAGCATTTT.